This T cell receptor beta chain was recorded in a study of T cell changes during pregnancy in multiple sclerosis. The CDR3 is made up of 13 amino acids. In germline, CDR1 is SGHNT, CDR2 YYREEE (reference sequence). Trimming removed 5 bases from V and 6 bases from J; junction bases left unmatched: 6. Produced via immunoSEQ multiplex PCR; TCRdb's table is partial and in-frame only. The sample has approximately 89,000 clones; 94% are singletons. The specimen was peripheral blood, collected in the third trimester of pregnancy. This TCR came from a female donor with multiple sclerosis, enrolled in a pregnancy study. The V call is TRBV5-4, the J call TRBJ1-2; 8 positions match TRBD1. This CDR3 reads CASRFTGGHGYTF. The CDR3 region has the DNA TGTGCCAGCAGATTCACAGGGGGACATGGCTACACCTTC. The complete variable domain, with remaining parts taken from reference TRBV5-4 and TRBJ1-2, reads ETGVTQSPTHLIKTRGQQVTLRCSSQSGHNTVSWYQQALGQGPQFIFQYYREEENGRGNFPPRFSGLQFPNYSSELNVNALELDDSALYLCASRFTGGHGYTFGSGTRLTVV.